The 30 T cell receptor beta chains in this list originate from one sample, sequenced in a study of OX40 agonist ivuxolimab in advanced cancers. This table comes from immunoSEQ multiplex PCR, and its TCRdb copy is limited to in-frame clones, with some not included. The sample has around 70,000 clones; roughly 88% are singletons. The input for sequencing was CD4+ or CD8+ T cells sorted from blood, taken in a trial of the OX40 agonist ivuxolimab. Receptor source: an adult with an advanced solid tumor such as melanoma, head and neck, liver or kidney cancer.

In this sample, this clone turned up once. V gene TRBV5-4 combines with J gene TRBJ2-5; 8 nucleotides align to TRBD1. Germline CDR1 and CDR2: SGHNT and YYREEE (reference sequence). Losses at the gene ends were 1 base for V and 0 bases for J; bases not matched to a gene: 2. The CDR3 runs to 15 residues. The CDR3 bases are TGTGCCAGCAGCTTGAACAGGGGGTACCAAGAGACCCAGTACTTC. Residues: CASSLNRGYQETQYF. Variable domain in full (rest from reference TRBV5-4 and TRBJ2-5): ETGVTQSPTHLIKTRGQQVTLRCSSQSGHNTVSWYQQALGQGPQFIFQYYREEENGRGNFPPRFSGLQFPNYSSELNVNALELDDSALYLCASSLNRGYQETQYFGPGTRLLVL.

The CDR3 DNA is TGTGCCAGCAGCCTCAGCCCAGGGACTGAAGCTTTCTTT. Residues: CASSLSPGTEAFF. V gene TRBV11-2 combines with J gene TRBJ1-1; possible D gene TRBD1, 5 bases. Trimming left V 5 bases short and J 5 bases short, with 12 bases between. There are 13 residues in the CDR3. Per the germline V gene, CDR1 is SGHAT and CDR2 is FQNNGV.

The V and J genes are TRBV5-6 and TRBJ1-1; D is uncertain. From germline, CDR1 is SGHDT and CDR2 YYEEEE. The CDR3 sequence is 15 residues long. Trimming took 4 bases from V and 3 from J, leaving 16 bases between them. CDR3 sequence: CASSQKTDGDTEAFF. The CDR3 bases are TGTGCCAGCAGCCAAAAGACGGACGGCGACACTGAAGCTTTCTTT.

The chain links TRBV5-1 to TRBJ2-5, with D unclear. Germline values: CDR1 SGHRS, CDR2 YFSETQ. The V end lost 0 bases, the J end lost 4 bases, and 10 bases lay between the germline ends. The CDR3 totals 14 residues. This CDR3 is CASSLVTYSETQYF. CDR3 sequence (DNA): TGCGCCAGCAGCTTGGTAACCTACTCAGAGACCCAGTACTTC.

The chain has TRBV7-9 and TRBJ1-1; the match to TRBD1 covers 7 bases. Germline trimming cut 4 bases from V and 1 base from J; bases unmatched to any gene: 3. The germline V gene has CDR1 SEHNR and CDR2 FQNEAQ (reference sequence). The CDR3 contains 14 residues. CDR3 sequence (DNA): TGTGCCAGCAGCTCCCGGGACAGGAACACTGAAGCTTTCTTT. This encodes CASSSRDRNTEAFF.

This chain uses TRBV6-5 with TRBJ2-7; D might be TRBD1 (6 bases). V was shortened by 4 bases and J by 0 bases, with 10 bases between the two germline ends. CDR3 length: 14 amino acids. The V gene's germline CDR1 is MNHEY and CDR2 SVGAGI. CDR3 sequence: CASSFQGTSYEQYF. Here the CDR3 DNA reads TGTGCCAGCAGTTTCCAGGGGACCTCCTACGAGCAGTACTTC.

The rearrangement uses TRBV6-5 and TRBJ1-4; 7 bases align to TRBD1. Germline loops: CDR1 MNHEY, CDR2 SVGAGI. The CDR3 runs to 15 residues. Losses at the gene ends were 4 bases for V and 8 bases for J; bases not matched to a gene: 10. CDR3 residues: CASSSTGVFGEKLFF. DNA of the CDR3: TGTGCCAGCAGTTCCACAGGGGTATTTGGGGAAAAACTGTTTTTT.

The chain carries TRBV5-1 and TRBJ1-2, with D unresolved. Trimming took 4 bases from V and 6 from J, leaving 25 bases between them. Germline V gene sequence: CDR1 SGHRS, CDR2 YFSETQ. This CDR3 is built from 17 residues. CDR3 sequence: CASSPPGGQKRNDGYTF. In nucleotides, the CDR3 is TGCGCCAGCAGCCCCCCGGGCGGGCAGAAAAGAAACGATGGCTACACCTTC.

The chain recombines TRBV29-1 with TRBJ1-2, with 7 positions matching TRBD1. Germline values: CDR1 SQVTM, CDR2 ANQGSEA. J lost 4 bases, V lost 7 bases, and 9 bases had no gene match. The CDR3 covers 13 residues. The CDR3 region has the DNA TGCAGCGGTGGGACAGCAGATGGCTATGGCTACACCTTC. Protein product: CSGGTADGYGYTF.

The chain links TRBV29-1 to TRBJ2-3, with TRBD2 as a possible D gene (5 bases). V gave up 5 bases and J gave up 1 base, with 10 bases separating them. This CDR3 comprises 13 residues. Germline loops: CDR1 SQVTM, CDR2 ANQGSEA. CDR3 sequence: CSVQSGGTDTQYF. The DNA of the CDR3 is TGCAGCGTTCAAAGCGGCGGCACAGATACGCAGTATTTT.

The sample holds one count of this clone. J is TRBJ2-1 and V is TRBV12-2; no check of the table's D call, TRBD2, against the DNA was made. TRBV12-2 constitutes a pseudogene. This CDR3 is 17 amino acids long. CDR3 nucleotide sequence: TGTGCAAGTCGCCCCTGGGTAGCGGGCTGGGCATACAATGAGCAGTTCTTC. Its translation: CASRPWVAGWAYNEQFF.

The chain has TRBV29-1 and TRBJ1-1; TRBD1 is a possible D gene (5 bases). Germline values: CDR1 SQVTM, CDR2 ANQGSEA. V lost 1 base and J lost 0, with 6 bases in between. This CDR3 is 13 amino acids long. CDR3 region: CSVEGQLNTEAFF. CDR3 sequence (DNA): TGCAGCGTTGAAGGACAGCTGAACACTGAAGCTTTCTTT.

The chain is built from TRBV5-8 and TRBJ2-3; a possible D gene is TRBD1 (6 bases). Germline V gene lookup returns CDR1 SGHTS and CDR2 YDEGEE. The CDR3 loop spans 15 amino acids. The V gene lost 1 base and the J gene lost 3 bases, with 12 bases spanning the gap. The CDR3 DNA follows: TGTGCCAGCAGCTTGTTCCGAGGGGGAACAGATACGCAGTATTTT. Translating gives CASSLFRGGTDTQYF.

The chain joins TRBV20-1 to TRBJ1-6; D is ambiguous. The V gene's germline CDR1 is DFQATT and CDR2 SNEGSKA (reference sequence). Trimming cost V 0 bases and J 15 bases, with 9 bases left between them. The CDR3 loop spans 11 amino acids. The CDR3 reads CSAREAWGLHF. The CDR3 nucleotides read TGCAGTGCTAGAGAGGCCTGGGGCCTCCACTTT.

The chain joins TRBV6-5 to TRBJ1-1; D gene ambiguous. This CDR3 spans 14 amino acids. Trimming pared 3 bases from V and 4 bases from J, leaving 12 bases between. CDR1 and CDR2 (germline): MNHEY, SVGAGI. As DNA, the CDR3 is TGTGCCAGCAGTTATTGGGAGGTAGTCACTGAAGCTTTCTTT. Translated: CASSYWEVVTEAFF.

In DNA form, the CDR3 reads TGTGCCAGCAGTTACGATAGCGGGGACTCCTACGAGCAGTACTTC. It specifies CASSYDSGDSYEQYF. This chain joins TRBV6-6 and TRBJ2-7; 8 bases are shared with TRBD2. There are 15 residues in the CDR3. The junction had 3 bases not matched to a gene; V was cut back by 2 bases and J by 0 bases. CDR1 is MNHNY and CDR2 is SVGAGI in the germline V gene (reference sequence).

The rearrangement joins TRBV6-5 to TRBJ1-1; TRBD1 matches at 7 bases. Per germline, CDR1 MNHEY and CDR2 SVGAGI. CDR3 length: 13 residues. J gave up 1 base and V 9 bases, and 5 bases lay outside the gene matches. CDR3 protein: CASYRGGNTEAFF. Written as DNA, the CDR3 is TGTGCCAGTTACAGGGGAGGGAACACTGAAGCTTTCTTT.

The chain couples TRBV10-1 to TRBJ2-1; the D call may be TRBD1 or TRBD2 (5 bases each). Trimming left V 2 bases short and J 6 bases short, with 26 bases between. The CDR3 is 19 amino acids. Germline V gene lookup returns CDR1 WNHNN and CDR2 SYGVQD (reference sequence). The CDR3 DNA sequence: TGCGCCAGCAGTGAGCCTCTAGCCCAGGGACCTCGGGGAATCAATGAGCAGTTCTTC. Translating it yields CASSEPLAQGPRGINEQFF.

For this clone: The same CDR3 arises from other DNA sequences in this sample as well. The V and J genes are TRBV9 and TRBJ1-1; possible D gene TRBD1, 5 bases. This CDR3 region has 14 residues. Trimming cost V 2 bases and J 0 bases, with 8 bases left between them. Looked up from germline, CDR1 is SGDLS and CDR2 is YYNGEE. The CDR3 loop reads CASSVTGMNTEAFF. DNA of the CDR3: TGTGCCAGCAGCGTTACAGGAATGAACACTGAAGCTTTCTTT.

V is TRBV4-3 and J is TRBJ1-1; D uncertain. The V end lost 0 bases, the J end lost 1 base, and 9 bases lay between the germline ends. Germline loops: CDR1 LGHNA, CDR2 YSLEER. The CDR3 extends over 15 amino acids. This chain's CDR3 is CASSQDLAPNTEAFF. The CDR3 DNA sequence: TGCGCCAGCAGCCAAGATCTTGCGCCGAACACTGAAGCTTTCTTT.

This sequence joins TRBV7-9 and TRBJ1-4, with 10 bases matching TRBD1. The ends lost 5 bases at V and 7 bases at J; junction bases unmatched: 7. The CDR3 has 15 residues. The germline V gene encodes CDR1 SEHNR and CDR2 FQNEAQ (reference sequence). CDR3 residues: CASSPTGGAGEKLFF. CDR3 in DNA: TGTGCCAGCAGCCCGACAGGGGGCGCCGGTGAAAAACTGTTTTTT.

This chain connects TRBV6-6 to TRBJ2-3; D gene ambiguous. The CDR3 spans 12 residues. Germline V gene lookup returns CDR1 MNHNY and CDR2 SVGAGI (reference sequence). Trimming took 0 bases from V and 6 from J, leaving 4 bases between them. This CDR3 reads CASSYSSDTQYF. CDR3 bases: TGTGCCAGCAGTTACTCGAGCGATACGCAGTATTTT.

There are a few counts of this clone. The genes are TRBV6-6 and TRBJ1-5, with D uncertain. The CDR3 extends over 13 amino acids. Germline CDR1 reads MNHNY; CDR2 reads SVGAGI (reference sequence). V was shortened by 5 bases and J by 3 bases, with 8 bases between the two germline ends. The CDR3 coding sequence is TGTGCCAGCAGTGAGGGAAACAATCAGCCCCAGCATTTT. Encoded protein: CASSEGNNQPQHF.

This chain links TRBV11-1 with TRBJ2-7; D assignment may be TRBD1 or TRBD2 (6 bases each). Per germline, CDR1 SGHAT and CDR2 FQDESV (reference sequence). V was pared by 5 bases and J by 7 bases, with 18 bases between. This CDR3 is built from 14 residues. The CDR3 protein is CASSPRGGSQEQYF. DNA of the CDR3: TGTGCCAGCAGCCCCCGAGGGGGGTCTCAAGAGCAGTACTTC.

The chain recombines TRBV19 with TRBJ1-6; 8 bases are shared with TRBD1. The V gene end was trimmed by 8 bases and the J gene end by 10 bases; junction bases not matched to a gene: 7. Looked up from germline, CDR1 is LNHDA and CDR2 is SQIVND (reference sequence). There are 13 residues in the CDR3. In DNA, the CDR3 is TGTGCCAGTTCAGGACAGGGTCGATCACCCCTCCACTTT. Its translation: CASSGQGRSPLHF.

The rearrangement links TRBV10-3 to TRBJ2-1; 8 bases map to TRBD1. The CDR3 runs to 15 residues. The trim removed 0 bases at V and 3 bases at J, leaving 1 base unmatched. Germline CDR1 ENHRY, CDR2 SYGVKD. The CDR3 sequence is CAISESTGGYNEQFF. CDR3 bases: TGTGCCATCAGTGAGTCCACAGGGGGCTACAATGAGCAGTTCTTC.

This clone has more than one count but fewer than ten. The gene calls are TRBV7-2 and TRBJ2-1, with D possibly matching TRBD1 (5 bases). The CDR3 extends over 13 amino acids. Per the germline V gene, CDR1 is SGHTA and CDR2 is FQGNSA. With 4 bases removed from V and 7 bases from J, the gap between germline ends came to 11 bases. CDR3 region: CASSSISGNEQFF. The CDR3, as DNA: TGTGCCAGCAGCTCGATCTCAGGGAATGAGCAGTTCTTC.

V is TRBV11-2 and J is TRBJ2-5, with 9 bases matching TRBD2. This CDR3 is 17 amino acids long. Per the germline V gene, CDR1 is SGHAT and CDR2 is FQNNGV. V lost 5 bases, J lost 6 bases, and 16 bases stayed unmatched. The CDR3 nucleotides are TGTGCCAGCAGCCCCCCGGCGGGCGGGGGGGTGGTGCAGACCCAGTACTTC. Protein sequence: CASSPPAGGGVVQTQYF.

The chain employs TRBV10-2 and TRBJ2-7; D tentatively reads TRBD1 or TRBD2 (6 bases each). Germline CDR1 is WSHSY and CDR2 is SAAADI. The CDR3 spans 12 residues. Trimming stripped 6 bases from V and 4 bases from J, with 10 bases between. CDR3: CASSEGGYEQYF. In DNA form, the CDR3 reads TGCGCCAGCAGCGAGGGGGGTTACGAGCAGTACTTC.

This clone was seen a few times. The genes are TRBV15 and TRBJ1-1; no clear D gene. V shed 5 bases and J shed 0 bases, with 7 bases lying between them. From germline, CDR1 is LNHNV and CDR2 YYDKDF (reference sequence). This CDR3 has 13 amino acids. CDR3 in amino acids: CATSYSLNTEAFF. The DNA for the CDR3 is TGTGCCACCAGCTACAGCTTGAACACTGAAGCTTTCTTT.